Sequencing of this TCR beta chain was carried out in a study of blood T cell repertoires in COVID-19. The data were produced by immunoSEQ multiplex PCR, yet TCRdb's version contains in-frame clones alone and is incomplete. The sample has a few hundred thousand clones, 75% to 90% seen once. V was pared by 0 bases and J by 7 bases, with 10 bases between. Germline assignment: CDR1 MNHEY and CDR2 SMNVEV (reference sequence). This CDR3 has 15 amino acids. The chain has TRBV27 and TRBJ1-6, with D possibly being TRBD1 (5 bases). The sequence derives from a woman aged 40 to 50 who had recovered from COVID-19. The sequenced sample consisted of peripheral blood. The CDR3 loop is CASSLSGEGNSPLHF. The CDR3 DNA is TGTGCCAGCAGTTTATCGGGGGAGGGAAATTCACCCCTCCACTTT.